Sequencing of this T cell receptor beta chain was carried out in a study of blood T cell repertoires in COVID-19. Study-wide background: The origin of the acute and convalescent COVID-19 samples was the United States, Italy and Spain.

Participants came from around 25 US areas, aged roughly 18 to 89 years. The recovered donors of Cohort 3 showed two negative PCRs, clearance, or symptom resolution. Only in-frame clones appear in the TCRdb table, and some are missing; sequencing was by immunoSEQ multiplex PCR. The sample lists 250,000 to 350,000 clones, 75% to 90% occurring once. The CDR3 totals 13 residues. The junction had 5 bases not matched to a gene; V was cut back by 7 bases and J by 8 bases. Germline lookup yields CDR1 SNHLY and CDR2 FYNNEI. This receptor was identified in a woman aged 18-29 years who had recovered from COVID-19. The sample comprised PBMCs or T cells enriched from blood (not recorded which). The V and J genes are TRBV2 and TRBJ2-1; TRBD2 matches at 10 bases. DNA for the CDR3: TGTGCCAGCAACAAGCGGGGGGGCGATGAGCAGTTCTTC. This encodes CASNKRGGDEQFF.